The rows below give T cell receptor beta chains drawn from one sample of a study of blood T cells in healthy people across ages. TCRdb passed the 5' RACE reads through MiXCR, listing each CDR3 protein once. The profile covers hundreds of thousands of distinct CDR3 sequences, with more than 40% appearing a single time and under 35% taken by the ten largest. Sequencing input: blood. All receptors come from a woman aged 60-75 years in good health. CDR3s include the opening cysteine and the closing phenylalanine or tryptophan. D genes are given only for firm matches. Expanded clones get a size class; other rows say once, few or many, or leave the size out.

j_gene: TRBJ1-2
len: 15
d_gene: -
v_gene: TRBV7-2
abundance: -
CDR3nt: TGTGCCAGCAGCTTAGGTCCGGCGCCAAACTATGGCTACACCTTC
CDR3aa: CASSLGPAPNYGYTF

j_gene: TRBJ1-2
len: 15
d_gene: -
v_gene: TRBV7-2
abundance: -
CDR3nt: TGTGCCAGCAGCTTAGGGTGGCAGCTTTACTATGGCTACACCTTC
CDR3aa: CASSLGWQLYYGYTF

j_gene: TRBJ1-1
len: 13
d_gene: -
v_gene: TRBV11-2
abundance: -
CDR3nt: TGTGCCAGCACCATGCTAGGGGTCACTGAAGCTTTCTTT
CDR3aa: CASTMLGVTEAFF

j_gene: TRBJ2-6
len: 15
d_gene: TRBD1
v_gene: TRBV7-2
abundance: -
CDR3nt: TGTGCCAGCAGACTGACAGGGTCTGGGGCCAACGTCCTGACTTTC
CDR3aa: CASRLTGSGANVLTF

j_gene: TRBJ1-1
len: 13
d_gene: -
v_gene: TRBV3-1
abundance: few
CDR3nt: TGTGCCAGCAGACAAGTTACAGGGAGTAGGACTTTCTTT
CDR3aa: CASRQVTGSRTFF

j_gene: TRBJ2-7
len: 13
d_gene: -
v_gene: TRBV5-1
abundance: -
CDR3nt: TGCGCCAGCACAGGGGGGGACGGAAGCGAGCAGTACTTC
CDR3aa: CASTGGDGSEQYF

j_gene: TRBJ2-5
len: 12
d_gene: -
v_gene: TRBV27
abundance: -
CDR3nt: TGTGCCAGCAGTATGGGTGGAGAGACCCAGTACTTC
CDR3aa: CASSMGGETQYF

j_gene: TRBJ2-5
len: 14
d_gene: -
v_gene: TRBV3-1
abundance: -
CDR3nt: TGTGCCAGCAGCCATCGGACAGCACAAGAGACCCAGTACTTC
CDR3aa: CASSHRTAQETQYF

j_gene: TRBJ2-1
len: 12
d_gene: TRBD2
v_gene: TRBV20-1
abundance: -
CDR3nt: TGCAGTGCTCCCCCGGGGGGGAATGAGCAGTTCTTC
CDR3aa: CSAPPGGNEQFF

j_gene: TRBJ2-1
len: 14
d_gene: TRBD2
v_gene: TRBV20-1
abundance: -
CDR3nt: TGCAGTGGAGTGGCGGGAGGGCCGGCTGGTAGTAAGTTCTTC
CDR3aa: CSGVAGGPAGSKFF